Each of the 14 T cell receptor beta chains below was sequenced from the same sample in a study of CD8+CD57+ T cells in acquired aplastic anemia. Patients chosen for sequencing had CD8+CD57+ cells that had expanded, as shown by flow cytometry. The TCR beta profiling, which covered VDJ combination and CDR3 sequence, was carried out using genomic DNA as the template. TCRdb processed the reads anew with MiXCR; each CDR3 protein has one entry. Altogether 120,000 or so distinct CDR3 sequences are present, approximately 61% being singletons, with the ten largest covering 29%. The specimen sequenced was sorted CD4+, CD8+, or CD8+CD57+ T cells (not recorded which) from PBMCs. The receptors here all came from a human donor with aplastic anemia.

This clonotype was seen repeatedly, ten times or more. The rearrangement uses TRBV19 and TRBJ2-7; D ambiguous. The length of the CDR3 is 13 residues. Germline loops: CDR1 LNHDA, CDR2 SQIVND (reference sequence). Trimming removed 3 bases from V and 2 bases from J, with 8 bases in between. The CDR3 DNA follows: TGTGCCAGTAGTATCAGTCAGACCTACGAGCAGTACTTC. The encoded protein is CASSISQTYEQYF.

This clonotype was seen at least ten times. This sequence joins TRBV11-2 and TRBJ2-1; no reliable D call. Germline lookup yields CDR1 SGHAT and CDR2 FQNNGV. This CDR3 has 15 amino acids. V was trimmed by 2 bases and J by 0 bases, leaving 8 bases between them. CDR3 nucleotide sequence: TGTGCCAGCAGCTTATCTGGCGGCTCCTACAATGAGCAGTTCTTC. Encoded protein: CASSLSGGSYNEQFF.

V and J are TRBV29-1 and TRBJ2-2; tentatively, D is TRBD1 (6 bases). Germline V CDR1 and CDR2: SQVTM, ANQGSEA. This CDR3 has 15 amino acids. Trimming took 6 bases from V and 0 from J, leaving 14 bases between them. Here the CDR3 DNA reads TGCAGCGTGGGGGCCGGGACACCGAACACCGGGGAGCTGTTTTTT. Protein: CSVGAGTPNTGELFF.

The chain has TRBV29-1 and TRBJ2-1; a weak D match, TRBD1 (5 bases). Trimming stripped 4 bases from V and 6 bases from J, with 13 bases between. From germline, CDR1 is SQVTM and CDR2 ANQGSEA. CDR3 length equals 13 residues. CDR3 DNA: TGCAGCGTTGGACAGTCCCAAGGCAATGAGCAGTTCTTC. Its translation is CSVGQSQGNEQFF.

This clonotype was picked up many times. The chain combines TRBV19 with TRBJ1-5; 7 bases match TRBD1. Germline V CDR1 and CDR2: LNHDA, SQIVND (reference sequence). Germline trimming cut 8 bases from V and 4 bases from J; bases unmatched to any gene: 8. This CDR3 is built from 14 residues. The CDR3 DNA sequence: TGTGCCAGTTCCGACAGGGATTTTAATCAGCCCCAGCATTTT. It encodes CASSDRDFNQPQHF.

V is TRBV29-1 and J is TRBJ2-3; 11 bases match TRBD2. Germline CDR1 is SQVTM and CDR2 is ANQGSEA. The ends lost 2 bases at V and 10 bases at J; junction bases unmatched: 5. The CDR3 spans 13 residues. The CDR3 loop reads CSVESDSGGAQYF. Written as DNA, the CDR3 is TGCAGCGTTGAATCGGATAGCGGGGGGGCGCAGTATTTT.

On this clonotype: A clone one base away is much larger, so this may be a read error. The J gene is TRBJ1-1, the V gene TRBV12-3 or TRBV12-4; D is uncertain. This CDR3 has 14 residues. The CDR3 protein is CASSFTGSGTEALF. As DNA, the CDR3 is TGTGCCAGCAGTTTTACTGGATCGGGCACTGAAGCTCTCTTT.

This clonotype was detected ten times or more. The V call is TRBV20-1, the J call TRBJ2-2, with D perhaps TRBD1 or TRBD2 (5 bases each). Germline assignment: CDR1 DFQATT and CDR2 SNEGSKA (reference sequence). The length of the CDR3 is 12 residues. V was clipped by 5 bases and J by 5 bases, with 9 bases between them. CDR3 sequence reads: CSAPWGTGELFF. The CDR3 DNA sequence: TGCAGTGCTCCCTGGGGGACCGGGGAGCTGTTTTTT.

As concerns this clonotype: One end of the junction fails to match germline, which may point to a read error. This chain links TRBV7-9 with TRBJ1-6; D unresolved. This CDR3 has 15 amino acids. Germline V gives CDR1 SEHNR, CDR2 FQNEAQ (reference sequence). The CDR3: CASSSGPMYNSPPHF. As DNA, the CDR3 is TGTGCCAGCAGCTCCGGACCGATGTATAACTCACCCCCCCACTTT.

This clonotype has ten or more counts. The chain employs TRBV27 and TRBJ1-1; a weak D match, TRBD1 (5 bases). Trimming took 2 bases from V and 4 from J, leaving 8 bases between them. CDR3 length: 13 residues. Germline assignment: CDR1 MNHEY and CDR2 SMNVEV (reference sequence). CDR3 amino acids: CASSLGGGTEAFF. In nucleotides, the CDR3 is TGTGCCAGCAGTTTAGGGGGAGGCACTGAAGCTTTCTTT.

This sequence joins TRBV19 and TRBJ2-1; tentatively, D is TRBD2 (7 bases). Germline lookup yields CDR1 LNHDA and CDR2 SQIVND (reference sequence). Trimming took 0 bases from V and 4 from J, leaving 16 bases between them. CDR3 size: 17 residues. The CDR3 is CASSIEGAGVIYNEQFF. The CDR3 DNA follows: TGTGCCAGTAGTATAGAGGGGGCGGGAGTAATTTACAATGAGCAGTTCTTC.

To note about this clonotype: One junction end disagrees with the germline gene, perhaps due to a read error. J is TRBJ1-5 and V is TRBV2; maybe TRBD1 (6 bases). This CDR3 contains 15 residues. Germline assignment: CDR1 SNHLY and CDR2 FYNNEI. The CDR3 reads CASSDQGSPNQPQHF. Here the CDR3 DNA reads TGTGCCAGCAGTGATCAGGGGAGCCCCAATCAGCCCCAGCATTTC.

This chain joins TRBV7-8 and TRBJ2-6; no clear D gene. V shed 2 bases and J shed 0 bases, with 5 bases lying between them. The CDR3 length is 15 residues. Germline-derived CDR1 and CDR2 are SGHVS and FQNEAQ. This chain's CDR3 is CASSLPVSGANVLTF. The DNA for the CDR3 is TGTGCCAGCAGCTTACCGGTCTCTGGGGCCAACGTCCTGACTTTC.

This clonotype was detected a few times. Because it lacks the conserved phenylalanine or tryptophan at the end, this CDR3 is likely a read error. This chain connects TRBV7-8 to TRBJ2-2; TRBD1 is a possible D gene (6 bases). There are 13 residues in the CDR3. V was shortened by 11 bases and J by 4 bases, with 14 bases between the two germline ends. Germline lookup yields CDR1 SGHVS and CDR2 FQNEAQ. CDR3 nucleotide sequence: TGTGCCTGGAGCCAACAGGGCACCGGGGAGCTGTTTCTT. It is translated as CAWSQQGTGELFL.